This is a list of T cell receptor beta chains from one sample in a study of cytomegalovirus exposure and HLA in healthy donors. The table came from immunoSEQ multiplex PCR; TCRdb's copy has only in-frame clones and leaves some out. The sample has 100,000 to 150,000 clones, 83% seen once; the top ten hold around 3.5%. The sequenced sample was PBMCs. The receptors come from a woman aged 40 to 55 in good health and CMV-seropositive. The CDR3 runs from the conserved cysteine through the conserved F or W. The D gene is left open where the match is weak. Clone size, where shown, is once, few, many, or a class for clones that have expanded.

clone_size j_call v_call d_call cdr3_nt cdr3_aa
. TRBJ2-1 TRBV5-1 TRBD2 TGCGCCAGCAGCTTGCGCGGGACTAGCGGGACAACAGAGCAGTTCTTC CASSLRGTSGTTEQFF
once TRBJ2-3 TRBV29-1 . TGCAGCCTCTCGACCCTTGGTAGCGGATTTGCAGATACGCAGTATTTT CSLSTLGSGFADTQYF
. TRBJ2-1 TRBV27 TRBD2 TGTGCCAGCAGCCCCCATCTAGCGGGAGTGGATGAGCAGTTCTTC CASSPHLAGVDEQFF
once TRBJ1-2 TRBV6-5 . TGTGCCAGCAGCCCGCGGGCGGGGGAATATGGCTACACCTTC CASSPRAGEYGYTF
. TRBJ2-1 TRBV21-1 . TGTGCCAGCAGCAACAGTGAGGTTATATTAGCGGGAGAAGGTGAGCAGTTCTTC CASSNSEVILAGEGEQFF
. TRBJ2-7 TRBV7-8 TRBD1 TGTGCCAGCAGCTTATATCGACAGGGCTACGAGCAGTACTTC CASSLYRQGYEQYF
. TRBJ2-5 TRBV7-9 . TGTGCCAGCAGCCTGTCCGAGACCCAGTACTTC CASSLSETQYF
. TRBJ2-2 TRBV6-4 TRBD2 TGTGCCAGCAGTGGACTAGCGGGAGGGGAGCTGTTTTTT CASSGLAGGELFF
. TRBJ1-1 TRBV30 TRBD1 TGTGCCTGGAGTGTCCAGGGGGGCCTTGAAGCTTTCTTT CAWSVQGGLEAFF
few TRBJ2-1 TRBV6-1 TRBD1 TGTGCCAGCAGCGAGAAGGACAGGTCCTACAATGAGCAGTTCTTC CASSEKDRSYNEQFF
. TRBJ2-1 TRBV27 TRBD2 TGTGCCAGCGGTCGCATGGGACTAGTATATTACAATGAGCAGTTCTTC CASGRMGLVYYNEQFF
. TRBJ2-5 TRBV6-6 . TGTGCCAGCAGGACCCCAGGGGCGCAAGAGACCCAGTACTTC CASRTPGAQETQYF
. TRBJ1-1 TRBV6-5 . TGTGCCAGCAGTAACTCCGGGACTGAAGCTTTCTTT CASSNSGTEAFF
. TRBJ2-2 TRBV18 . TGTGCCAGCTCACCGTGGGACACCTACACCGGGGAGCTGTTTTTT CASSPWDTYTGELFF
. TRBJ2-5 TRBV5-1 TRBD2 TGCGCCAGCAGCGTGGGGTCAGCGGGAGCTATCCAAGAGACCCAGTACTTC CASSVGSAGAIQETQYF
. TRBJ2-6 TRBV23-1 TRBD1 TGCGCCAGCCTGCGAACCCAATCCTCGGACAGGGAGGTTGGAACCAACGTCCTGACTTTC CASLRTQSSDREVGTNVLTF
. TRBJ2-7 TRBV11-2 . TGTGCCAGCAGCTTAGGATTAGCTCGGTTGAAGTACGAGCAGTACTTC CASSLGLARLKYEQYF
. TRBJ1-5 TRBV10-3 TRBD1 TGTGCCATCGGAGAAGACAGGGGGATGAATCAGCCCCAGCATTTT CAIGEDRGMNQPQHF
few TRBJ1-2 TRBV29-1 . TGCAGCGTTGAAGATAAGGAGACAGCCCTCTATGGCTACACCTTC CSVEDKETALYGYTF
. TRBJ2-7 TRBV27 . TGTGCCAGCAGTTTCAGGGGAAAAAACTACGAGCAGTACTTC CASSFRGKNYEQYF
once TRBJ1-5 TRBV6-1 . TGCGCCAGCGGCCAGGGGATACAGCCCCAGCATTTT CASGQGIQPQHF
. TRBJ1-4 TRBV2 . TGTGCCAGCAGCCAGACGGGAGGAAAACTGTTTTTT CASSQTGGKLFF
few TRBJ2-7 TRBV5-8 . TGTGCCAGCAGCTTTGATCTAGCCCAGGACTTC CASSFDLAQDF
. TRBJ2-1 TRBV28 TRBD2 TGTGCCAGCAGTTCGAGACTAGCGGGATACAATGAGCAGTTCTTC CASSSRLAGYNEQFF
. TRBJ2-4 TRBV10-1 . TGCGCCAGCAGGAAAGGTACCGGGGCCAAAAACATTCAGTACTTC CASRKGTGAKNIQYF
. TRBJ2-7 TRBV27 TRBD1 TGTGCCAGCAGTCAACAGGGGCTGGGGCTCTACGAGCAGTACTTC CASSQQGLGLYEQYF
. TRBJ2-7 TRBV30 TRBD2 TGTGCCTGGAGTGTACGGGCTAGCGGGGCCAACGAGCAGTACTTC CAWSVRASGANEQYF
. TRBJ2-2 TRBV7-3 . TGTGCCAGCAGCTTAGGACTAAACACCGGGGAGCTGTTTTTT CASSLGLNTGELFF
. TRBJ2-1 TRBV9 . TGTGCCAGCAGCTTTACAGGGTACAATGAGCAGTTCTTC CASSFTGYNEQFF
. TRBJ1-4 TRBV30 TRBD1 TGTGCCTGGAGTTTAAGGGGGCTGGCTAATGAAAAACTGTTTTTT CAWSLRGLANEKLFF
. TRBJ1-4 TRBV9 TRBD1 TGTGCCAGCAGCTACCGGGACAGGGGGAAGGAAAAACTGTTTTTT CASSYRDRGKEKLFF
. TRBJ2-3 TRBV7-8 . TGTGCCAGCAGCTCCTCCTGGGGGCCAACTAGCACAGATACGCAGTATTTT CASSSSWGPTSTDTQYF
. TRBJ2-7 TRBV11-2 TRBD2 TGTGCCAGCAGCTTAGGCCGGGGGGGAGGAGGGCCTTCATACGAGCAGTACTTC CASSLGRGGGGPSYEQYF
. TRBJ1-5 TRBV29-1 TRBD1 TGCAGCGTTACCGGGACAGCTTCAGGAGATAGCAATCAGCCCCAGCATTTT CSVTGTASGDSNQPQHF
. TRBJ2-7 TRBV20-1 . TGCAGTGATCAGCGTTACTACGAGCAGTACTTC CSDQRYYEQYF
. TRBJ2-2 TRBV27 . TGTGCCAGCAGACCTCGGGCCGGGGAGCTGTTTTTT CASRPRAGELFF
. TRBJ1-1 TRBV10-2 . TGCGCCAGCAGTGAGTCGAAAGGGGTACTGAACACTGAAGCTTTCTTT CASSESKGVLNTEAFF
. TRBJ2-5 TRBV19 . TGTGCCAGTAGTATTCACGGGTCCTATGAGGGAGAGACCCAGTACTTC CASSIHGSYEGETQYF
. TRBJ1-1 TRBV29-1 TRBD1 TGCAGCGTCGGCAAAAATGGACCGGGACAGGGATGGTGGGACACTGAAGCTTTCTTT CSVGKNGPGQGWWDTEAFF
. TRBJ2-2 TRBV10-2 TRBD1 TGCGCCAGCAGTGATCTAGGGGGCTCGGCCGGGGAGCTGTTTTTT CASSDLGGSAGELFF
. TRBJ2-1 TRBV28 TRBD2 TGTGCCAGCAGGTTCAGCGGGAGAAGGTCCTACAATGAGCAGTTCTTC CASRFSGRRSYNEQFF
. TRBJ2-3 TRBV11-2 TRBD2 TGTGCCAGCAGCTCTCTTGGACTAGCGAGCACAGATACGCAGTATTTT CASSSLGLASTDTQYF
. TRBJ1-5 TRBV6-7 TRBD1 TGTGCCAGCACCCAACAGGGGGTGAGTAGCAATCAGCCCCAGCATTTT CASTQQGVSSNQPQHF
. TRBJ2-3 TRBV20-1 . TGCAGTGCTAGAGTAGCAGATACGCAGTATTTT CSARVADTQYF
. TRBJ2-7 TRBV5-1 . TGCGCCAGCAGCTTGGAAAGCACCTACGAGCAGTACTTC CASSLESTYEQYF
few TRBJ2-7 TRBV7-3 TRBD1 TGTGCCAGCAGCTTACTGGACAGGGTCTCCTACGAGCAGTACTTC CASSLLDRVSYEQYF
. TRBJ2-7 TRBV29-1 TRBD2 TGCAGCGTTCAGCGGTCGCGTGGGAGCGGGGACGAGCAGTACTTC CSVQRSRGSGDEQYF
. TRBJ1-2 TRBV7-3 TRBD1 TGTGCCAGCAGCTTAGACAGGGGTTATGGCTACACCTTC CASSLDRGYGYTF
. TRBJ2-7 TRBV7-2 TRBD2 TGTGCCAGCAGAATGACTAGCGGGAGTGGGTACGAGCAGTACTTC CASRMTSGSGYEQYF
. TRBJ2-3 TRBV7-9 TRBD1 TGTTCCAGCAGCCCGTGGGATACAGGGGGCAGCACAGATACGCAGTATTTT CSSSPWDTGGSTDTQYF
few TRBJ2-5 TRBV28 . TGTGCCAGCAGTCCCCGCACAGCCCAAGAGACCCAGTACTTC CASSPRTAQETQYF
. TRBJ2-7 TRBV6-6 TRBD1 TGTGCCAGCAGTCCCCGACAGGGGGGGTCCTACGAGCAGTACTTC CASSPRQGGSYEQYF